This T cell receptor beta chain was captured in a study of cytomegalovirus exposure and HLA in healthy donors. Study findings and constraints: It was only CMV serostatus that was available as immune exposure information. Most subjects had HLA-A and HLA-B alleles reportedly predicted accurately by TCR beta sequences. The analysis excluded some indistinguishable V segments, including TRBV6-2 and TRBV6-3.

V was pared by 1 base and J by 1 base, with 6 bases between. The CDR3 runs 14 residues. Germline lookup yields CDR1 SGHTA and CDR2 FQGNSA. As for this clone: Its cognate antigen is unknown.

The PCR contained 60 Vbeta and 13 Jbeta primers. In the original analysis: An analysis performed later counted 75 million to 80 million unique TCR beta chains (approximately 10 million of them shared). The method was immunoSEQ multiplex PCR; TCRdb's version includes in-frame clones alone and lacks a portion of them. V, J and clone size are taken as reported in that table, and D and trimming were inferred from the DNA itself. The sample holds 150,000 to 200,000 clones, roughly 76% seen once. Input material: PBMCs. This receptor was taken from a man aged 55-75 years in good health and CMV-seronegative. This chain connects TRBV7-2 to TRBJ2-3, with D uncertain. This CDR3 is CASSLGWRTDTQYF. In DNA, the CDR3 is TGTGCCAGCAGCTTAGGTTGGCGCACAGATACGCAGTATTTT.